This T cell receptor (beta chain) was sequenced during a study of PD-L1 blockade in urothelial cancer. Study at large: Patients' histories included 0 to 3 prior chemotherapy regimens. Blood drawn 3 weeks (second dose) and 6 weeks after treatment start was analyzed.

This sample's time point: pretreatment peripheral blood. Locally advanced or metastatic urothelial carcinoma affected all patients. Libraries were prepared by immunoSEQ multiplex PCR; TCRdb keeps only in-frame clonotypes and omits some of them. The sample shows around 63,000 clones, approximately 80% of them seen only once. Germline loops: CDR1 SGHTA, CDR2 FQGNSA. The CDR3 contains 12 residues. V was pared by 6 bases and J by 5 bases, with 10 bases between. This clone was counted only a few times. This receptor was obtained from a man aged 70-80 years with urothelial cancer. The J gene is TRBJ2-5, the V gene TRBV7-2; the D gene is possibly TRBD2 (5 bases). The sequenced sample was PBMCs, obtained around atezolizumab (anti-PD-L1) treatment. CDR3 residues: CASRLVGETQYF. In DNA form, the CDR3 reads TGTGCCAGCAGACTAGTTGGGGAGACCCAGTACTTC.